These 9 T cell receptor beta chains were sequenced from one sample in a study of blood T cell repertoires in COVID-19. The table came from immunoSEQ multiplex PCR; TCRdb's copy has only in-frame clones and leaves some out. The repertoire includes 200,000 to 300,000 clones, over 75% of them detected once, and roughly 7.9% sits in the top ten. The sample was peripheral blood. The receptors originated from a woman at least 80 years old with acute or convalescent COVID-19.

This clone occurred a few times. This chain uses TRBV7-8 with TRBJ1-1, with 7 bases that match TRBD1. CDR1 SGHVS and CDR2 FQNEAQ come from the germline V gene. After removal of 3 bases from V and 4 bases from J, the junction contained 5 bases not matched to a gene. The CDR3 runs to 14 residues. The CDR3 DNA is TGTGCCAGCAGCTTTACAGGGGAGGTCACTGAAGCTTTCTTT. Protein: CASSFTGEVTEAFF.

The chain links TRBV4-2 to TRBJ1-1; possibly TRBD1 for D (5 bases). Trimming stripped 1 base from V and 8 bases from J, with 11 bases between. The CDR3 has 13 amino acids. Germline V gene sequence: CDR1 LGHNA, CDR2 YNFKEQ. The CDR3 bases are TGTGCCAGCAGCCAAGCCCCCAACAGGGAAGCTTTCTTT. Encoded protein: CASSQAPNREAFF.

V usage is TRBV7-6 and J usage is TRBJ2-3, with 11 bases matching TRBD2. The ends lost 5 bases at V and 4 bases at J; junction bases unmatched: 5. Germline V gives CDR1 SGHVS, CDR2 FNYEAQ. This CDR3 has 15 amino acids. CDR3 in DNA: TGTGCCAGCAGCGTTACTAGCGGGAGCCCAGATACGCAGTATTTT. It codes for CASSVTSGSPDTQYF.

The chain uses TRBV5-1 and TRBJ2-5; 7 bases fit TRBD2. Trimming cost V 0 bases and J 2 bases; bases outside gene matches: 4. CDR1 is SGHRS and CDR2 is YFSETQ in the germline V gene. CDR3 length equals 15 residues. In DNA form, the CDR3 reads TGCGCCAGCAGCTTGGGCCCAGCGGGACAAGAGACCCAGTACTTC. Amino acids: CASSLGPAGQETQYF.

In its sample, this clone was seen a few times. The rearrangement links TRBV5-5 to TRBJ1-6; D is undetermined. The V end was cut by 0 bases, the J end by 0 bases, with 7 bases between. Germline V CDR1 and CDR2: SGHKS, YYEKEE (reference sequence). CDR3 length equals 16 residues. The CDR3 here is CASSLGSSSYNSPLHF. CDR3 nucleotides: TGTGCCAGCAGCTTGGGTAGTAGCTCCTATAATTCACCCCTCCACTTT. The complete variable domain, with remaining parts taken from reference TRBV5-5 and TRBJ1-6, reads DAGVTQSPTHLIKTRGQQVTLRCSPISGHKSVSWYQQVLGQGPQFIFQYYEKEERGRGNFPDRFSARQFPNYSSELNVNALLLGDSALYLCASSLGSSSYNSPLHFGNGTRLTVT.

The V call is TRBV6-2 or TRBV6-3, the J call TRBJ1-4, with a weak D call TRBD1 (6 bases). The germline V and J ends were trimmed by 5 bases and 5 bases, with 15 bases remaining between them. This CDR3 has 15 residues. The germline CDR1 and CDR2 sequences are MNHEY and SVGEGT. In DNA form, the CDR3 reads TGTGCCAGCAGTGCCCCGGACAGAAAGAATGAAAAACTGTTTTTT. It specifies CASSAPDRKNEKLFF.

The CDR3 DNA follows: TGTGCCAGCAGCCAAGGTGGGGGGAAGTTAGACGAGCAGTACTTC. Translated, it gives CASSQGGGKLDEQYF. The rearrangement links TRBV3-1 (or the pseudogene TRBV3-2) to TRBJ2-7; possibly TRBD2 for D (6 bases). Germline CDR1 LGHDT, CDR2 YNNKEL (reference sequence). This CDR3 has 15 amino acids. Between the trimmed V and J ends, which lost 1 base and 5 bases, there was a span of 15 bases.

This clone has a handful of counts. The chain carries TRBV10-3 and TRBJ1-2; 9 bases line up with TRBD1. Germline CDR1 ENHRY, CDR2 SYGVKD. Germline trimming cut 6 bases from V and 7 bases from J; bases unmatched to any gene: 6. The CDR3 loop spans 13 amino acids. This CDR3 is CAIRGETGGGYTF. For the CDR3, the DNA is TGTGCCATCAGGGGGGAGACAGGGGGTGGCTACACCTTC.

This clone was seen many times. V usage is TRBV7-2 and J usage is TRBJ2-7, with TRBD2 matching over 8 bases. Germline-derived CDR1 and CDR2 are SGHTA and FQGNSA. V gave up 4 bases and J gave up 4 bases; unmatched junction bases: 9. The CDR3 runs to 15 residues. CDR3 amino acids: CASSSQPGLVYEQYF. CDR3 DNA sequence: TGTGCCAGCAGCTCTCAGCCGGGACTAGTATACGAGCAGTACTTC.